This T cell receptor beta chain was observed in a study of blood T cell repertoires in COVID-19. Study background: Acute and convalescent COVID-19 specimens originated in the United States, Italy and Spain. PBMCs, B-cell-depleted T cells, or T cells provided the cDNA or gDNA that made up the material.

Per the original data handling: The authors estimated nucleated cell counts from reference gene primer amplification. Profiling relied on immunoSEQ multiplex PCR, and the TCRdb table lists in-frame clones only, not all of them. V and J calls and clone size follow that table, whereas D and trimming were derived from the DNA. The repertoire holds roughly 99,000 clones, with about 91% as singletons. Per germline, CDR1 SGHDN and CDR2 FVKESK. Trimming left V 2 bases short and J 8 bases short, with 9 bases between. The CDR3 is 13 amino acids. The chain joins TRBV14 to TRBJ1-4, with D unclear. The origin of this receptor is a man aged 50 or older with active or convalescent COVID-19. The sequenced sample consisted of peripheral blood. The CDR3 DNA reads TGTGCCAGCAGCCAAAACGCCCGGGAAAAACTGTTTTTT. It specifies CASSQNAREKLFF.